This T cell receptor beta chain derives from a study of T cell changes during pregnancy in multiple sclerosis. Germline V gene sequence: CDR1 MNHEY, CDR2 SVGAGI. Trimming at V came to 6 bases and at J to 5 bases, leaving 4 bases not matched to a gene. CDR3 size: 13 residues. Using immunoSEQ multiplex PCR, the repertoire was profiled, and TCRdb retains in-frame clones only, with some absent. The sample shows 50,000 to 65,000 clones, around 92% of them seen only once. The chain recombines TRBV6-5 with TRBJ1-2, with 9 bases aligning to TRBD1. Material: peripheral blood, obtained in the first trimester of pregnancy. This TCR derives from a female donor with multiple sclerosis, enrolled in a pregnancy study. As DNA, the CDR3 is TGTGCCAGCAGAAGACAGGGGGGATATGGCTACACCTTC. This sequence encodes CASRRQGGYGYTF.